This record covers a single TCR beta chain. Trimming cost V 6 bases and J 0 bases; bases outside gene matches: 4. The CDR3 runs to 14 residues. The V gene's germline CDR1 is ENHRY and CDR2 SYGVKD. Authors' analysis steps: Reference gene primer amplification gave nucleated cell count estimates. Sequenced by immunoSEQ multiplex PCR; TCRdb stores in-frame clones only, minus some. That table furnishes V, J and clone size, whereas the DNA furnished D and trimming. Of fewer than 300,000 clones detected, around 87% appear once; the ten largest clones hold 2% to 3%. This entry belongs to a study of blood T cell repertoires in COVID-19. Study details: Sites in the United States, Italy and Spain provided acute and convalescent COVID-19 samples.

Sequenced input: peripheral blood. The receptor comes from a woman aged 50 to 65 with acute or convalescent COVID-19. The chain links TRBV10-3 to TRBJ1-2; TRBD1 agrees at 7 bases. The CDR3 loop is CAISRQGANYGYTF. The CDR3 nucleotides are TGTGCCATCAGCCGACAGGGAGCTAACTATGGCTACACCTTC.